These T cell receptor beta chains were read from a single sample in a study of T cell changes during pregnancy in multiple sclerosis. Profiled with immunoSEQ multiplex PCR; TCRdb holds only in-frame clones, not every one. This table has tens of thousands of clones, roughly 90% appearing once. The input for sequencing was peripheral blood, taken in the third trimester of pregnancy. These TCRs come from a female donor in good health, enrolled as a control in a pregnancy study. CDR3s include the opening cysteine and the closing phenylalanine or tryptophan. The D gene is left open where the match is weak. Where a row states a size, it is once, few, many or the class of an expanded clone; other rows omit it.

size | D | J | V | DNA | CDR3
once | TRBD1 | TRBJ1-5 | TRBV6-1 | TGTGCCAGCAGTGAGACAGGGGCGGATCAGCCCCAGCATTTT | CASSETGADQPQHF
- | - | TRBJ1-6 | TRBV14 | TGTGCCAGCAGCACAGGGCCAGGTTCACCCCTCCACTTT | CASSTGPGSPLHF
- | - | TRBJ2-3 | TRBV27 | TGTGCCAGCAGTCCTCTAGCGCCCTCGGGTACGCAGTATTTT | CASSPLAPSGTQYF
- | TRBD2 | TRBJ2-3 | TRBV19 | TGTGCCAGTAGTCCCGAGGAGGTGGGAGGGTCCACGCAGTATTTT | CASSPEEVGGSTQYF
- | TRBD1 | TRBJ1-1 | TRBV5-1 | TGCGCCAGCAGCTTGGCTGCAGGGGGTCTGAGCACTGAAGCTTTCTTT | CASSLAAGGLSTEAFF
- | TRBD2 | TRBJ2-5 | TRBV9 | TGTGCCAGCAGCGTAGGTCCTAGCGGGGGGGCCTTAGAGACCCAGTACTTC | CASSVGPSGGALETQYF
- | TRBD2 | TRBJ2-3 | TRBV15 | TGTGCCACCAGCATCAGGCGGGGGGGCATAGATACGCAGTATTTT | CATSIRRGGIDTQYF
- | - | TRBJ2-3 | TRBV6-6 | TGTGCCAGCAGTTCGACAGGCCCCACAGATACGCAGTATTTT | CASSSTGPTDTQYF
- | - | TRBJ1-1 | TRBV6-6 | TGTGCCAGCAGTTACTCGCCGGAGCTGAACACTGAAGCTTTCTTT | CASSYSPELNTEAFF
- | - | TRBJ2-2 | TRBV2 | TGTGCCAGCAGTGGAACAGGGAAGAGAAACACCGGGGAGCTGTTTTTT | CASSGTGKRNTGELFF
once | - | TRBJ1-3 | TRBV4-3 | TGCGCCAGCAGCCATAGTCCGGGAATGGGAAACACCATATATTTT | CASSHSPGMGNTIYF
- | - | TRBJ1-2 | TRBV7-2 | TGTGCCAGCAGCCTAGGTCCTACAGGGACTAACTATGGCTACACCTTC | CASSLGPTGTNYGYTF
- | - | TRBJ2-7 | TRBV7-2 | TGTGCCAGCAGCGGCGACAGGTTGAGCTCCTACGAGCAGTACTTC | CASSGDRLSSYEQYF
- | TRBD2 | TRBJ2-7 | TRBV4-1 | TGCGCCAGCAGCCAAGATGCGGGAGGGCCGATCGAGCAGTACTTC | CASSQDAGGPIEQYF